This TCR beta chain emerged from a study of blood T cell repertoires in COVID-19. For the study at large: Both acute and convalescent COVID-19 samples were obtained from the United States, Italy and Spain. PBMCs, B-cell-depleted T cells, or T cells were the source of the cDNA or gDNA that made up the material.

V shed 5 bases, J shed 6 bases, and the junction held 4 bases outside the gene matches. Germline values: CDR1 SGHNT, CDR2 YENEEA. The CDR3 runs 13 residues. In its sample, this clone ranks as medium-sized. In the original analysis: Amplification of reference gene primers provided the estimated nucleated cell counts. Libraries were prepared by immunoSEQ multiplex PCR; TCRdb keeps only in-frame clonotypes and omits some of them. From that table come the V and J calls and clone size; the DNA was used to work out D and trimming. Of approximately 280,000 clones listed, around nine tenths are singletons. This clonotype originated in a woman between 18 and 30 years old who had recovered from COVID-19. The chain carries TRBV11-3 and TRBJ2-3; 8 bases map to TRBD2. Sequencing was performed on PBMCs or T cells enriched from blood (not recorded which). CDR3 nucleotide sequence: TGTGCCAGCAGCCAGTCTAGCGGGGATACGCAGTATTTT. Its protein is CASSQSSGDTQYF. The full variable domain, completed using reference TRBV11-3 and TRBJ2-3, is EAGVVQSPRYKIIEKKQPVAFWCNPISGHNTLYWYLQNLGQGPELLIRYENEEAVDDSQLPKDRFSAERLKGVDSTLKIQPAELGDSAVYLCASSQSSGDTQYFGPGTRLTVL.